The present entry profiles one T cell receptor (beta chain) with its context. What it binds is not known. The source of the sample is a study of monozygotic twins with inflammatory bowel disease. Notes on the study in general: Repertoire similarity did not separate concordant from discordant twins, possibly from limited power.

The germline V gene encodes CDR1 DFQATT and CDR2 SNEGSKA (reference sequence). CDR3 size: 13 residues. Through template switching, UMIs that included a 6-nucleotide sample barcode were added. From its re-call of the 5' RACE reads, TCRdb lists each CDR3 protein once, without DNA. In total, the table holds 300,000 to 450,000 distinct CDR3 sequences. This TCR was sampled from a human donor with ulcerative colitis or Crohn's disease, or a healthy co-twin of an affected twin (not recorded which). Sample: blood. This sequence joins TRBV20-1 and TRBJ2-7; TCRdb proposes TRBD1, but this gene call is untestable without DNA. Here the CDR3 reads CSAPGTGYYEQYF.